This T cell receptor beta chain was observed in a study of radiotherapy plus CTLA-4 blockade in lung cancer. In germline, CDR1 is SEHNR, CDR2 FQNEAQ (reference sequence). This CDR3 comprises 15 residues. V was trimmed by 1 base and J by 0 bases, leaving 8 bases between them. Sequenced by immunoSEQ multiplex PCR; TCRdb stores in-frame clones only, minus some. The sample includes 95,000 to 150,000 clones, 90% of them seen just once. The material was peripheral blood, obtained from a patient treated with radiotherapy plus ipilimumab. This sequence originates from a human donor with non-small cell lung cancer that progressed on radiotherapy plus ipilimumab. V is TRBV7-9 and J is TRBJ2-3; D might be TRBD1 (6 bases). The CDR3 spells CASSLGTVSTDTQYF. The CDR3 DNA reads as TGTGCCAGCAGCTTAGGGACAGTAAGCACAGATACGCAGTATTTT. The full variable domain, completed using reference TRBV7-9 and TRBJ2-3, is DTGVSQNPRHKITKRGQNVTFRCDPISEHNRLYWYRQTLGQGPEFLTYFQNEAQLEKSRLLSDRFSAERPKGSFSTLEIQRTEQGDSAMYLCASSLGTVSTDTQYFGPGTRLTVL.